Below, 20 T cell receptor beta chains from the same sample are listed, as sequenced in a study of Graves' ophthalmopathy and Graves' hyperthyroidism. Investigators amplified TCR beta CDR3 regions from RNA transcripts. Amplification began with first-round RT-PCR using HTBI primers, then second-round multiplex PCR was performed. One entry per CDR3 protein, called by TCRdb with MiXCR from the multiplex PCR reads. The table has roughly 1.1 million distinct CDR3 sequences, 35% to 40% seen once. The sample taken for sequencing was peripheral blood or thyroid tissue (not recorded which). Every receptor here comes from an adult man with Graves' hyperthyroidism.

This chain joins TRBV20-1 and TRBJ2-7; D remains unclear. The germline V gene encodes CDR1 DFQATT and CDR2 SNEGSKA (reference sequence). The CDR3 is 14 residues long. V lost 5 bases, J lost 3 bases, and 17 bases lay in between. The CDR3 DNA reads as TGCAGTGCTGCCCCACCGGATCGGTTCTACGAGCAGTACTTC. Translation gives CSAAPPDRFYEQYF.

This clonotype showed up just once. The rearrangement links TRBV15 to TRBJ1-1; D gene ambiguous. In germline, CDR1 is LNHNV, CDR2 YYDKDF (reference sequence). CDR3 length equals 14 residues. Trimming pared 3 bases from V and 1 base from J, leaving 9 bases between. In DNA form, the CDR3 reads TGTGCCACCAGCAGCCCGAACGCGAACACTGAAGCTTTCTTT. Translated, it gives CATSSPNANTEAFF.

There are many counts of this clonotype. The V call is TRBV29-1, the J call TRBJ2-5; D unclear. Germline assignment: CDR1 SQVTM and CDR2 ANQGSEA. The ends were cut back, 7 bases at V and 2 bases at J, with 11 bases in the middle. The CDR3 has 12 amino acids. The CDR3 here is CSADFPQETQYF. In DNA, the CDR3 is TGCAGCGCCGACTTCCCACAAGAGACCCAGTACTTC.

The chain couples TRBV5-1 to TRBJ2-2; the D gene is possibly TRBD1 (7 bases). Per the germline V gene, CDR1 is SGHRS and CDR2 is YFSETQ. V was cut by 0 bases and J by 5 bases, with 20 bases left in between. The CDR3 contains 18 residues. The CDR3 DNA sequence: TGCGCCAGCAGCTTGGACATCAGGCGACAGGGAGGAACCGGGGAGCTGTTTTTT. Translated: CASSLDIRRQGGTGELFF.

The V gene is TRBV25-1, the J gene TRBJ1-5; 8 bases match TRBD1. Per the germline V gene, CDR1 is MGHDK and CDR2 is SYGVNS. CDR3 length: 19 amino acids. V trimming: 3 bases; J trimming: 0 bases; junction bases outside the gene matches: 13. Here the CDR3 reads CASSDPGQGNPTSNQPQHF. The DNA of the CDR3 is TGTGCCAGCAGTGACCCTGGACAGGGAAACCCTACTAGCAATCAGCCCCAGCATTTT.

V gene TRBV28 combines with J gene TRBJ2-7, with D maybe TRBD2 (5 bases). Trimming stripped 7 bases from V and 2 bases from J, with 21 bases between. Per germline, CDR1 MDHEN and CDR2 SYDVKM. CDR3 size: 16 residues. The CDR3 nucleotides read TGTGCCAGCACCGAGCGAGGGAAGGGAGAAACCTACGAGCAGTACTTC. It encodes CASTERGKGETYEQYF.

In its sample, this clonotype was seen many times. The J gene is TRBJ2-7, the V gene TRBV14; 8 bases are shared with TRBD2. This CDR3 comprises 14 residues. Losses at the gene ends were 4 bases for V and 3 bases for J; bases not matched to a gene: 5. Germline assignment: CDR1 SGHDN and CDR2 FVKESK. CDR3: CASSPIAGSYEQYF. CDR3 bases: TGTGCCAGCAGCCCCATAGCGGGGAGCTACGAGCAGTACTTC.

Regarding this clonotype: Since a much larger clone is just one base distant, this may be a read error. The genes are TRBV6-5 and TRBJ2-5; 9 bases are a match to TRBD1. Trimming took 6 bases from V and 0 from J; bases not matched to a gene: 8. Germline CDR1 reads MNHEY; CDR2 reads SVGAGI. The CDR3 is 16 amino acids. The CDR3 loop reads CASSRTTGGYQETQYF. The CDR3 DNA is TGTGCCAGCAGCCGGACGACAGGGGGGTACCAAGAGACCCAGTACTTC.

The J gene is TRBJ1-1, the V gene TRBV12-3 or TRBV12-4, with D possibly matching TRBD1 (5 bases). The CDR3 has 13 amino acids. V lost 6 bases and J 5 bases, leaving 13 bases between the germline ends. The CDR3 DNA reads as TGTGCCAGCAGGACCAGGGTGGAGACTGAAGCTTTCTTT. It encodes CASRTRVETEAFF.

This sequence joins TRBV2 and TRBJ1-2; no clear D. V dropped 1 base and J dropped 8 bases, with 11 bases sitting between them. This CDR3 region has 13 residues. The germline V gene encodes CDR1 SNHLY and CDR2 FYNNEI. CDR3 nucleotide sequence: TGTGCCAGCAGTGAAGTTGAGGGTACGGGCTACACCTTC. This encodes CASSEVEGTGYTF.

The chain employs TRBV5-6 and TRBJ1-4, with D maybe TRBD1 (5 bases). In germline, CDR1 is SGHDT, CDR2 YYEEEE. Between the trimmed V and J ends, which lost 5 bases and 7 bases, there was a span of 18 bases. The CDR3 is 15 amino acids. This CDR3 reads CASSKAGTVSEKLFF. The DNA for the CDR3 is TGTGCCAGCAGTAAAGCCGGGACTGTTAGTGAAAAACTGTTTTTT.

This clonotype was picked up many times. DNA of the CDR3: TGTGCCAGCAGCTTTGTGTCAGCATGGAACACTGAAGCTTTCTTT. It encodes CASSFVSAWNTEAFF. The chain is built from TRBV5-6 and TRBJ1-1; D unresolved. Germline CDR1 and CDR2: SGHDT and YYEEEE. With 2 bases removed from V and 1 base from J, the gap between germline ends came to 12 bases. The CDR3 has 15 residues.

This clonotype occurred many times. The V gene is TRBV7-8, the J gene TRBJ2-7; 9 nucleotides align to TRBD2. V shed 4 bases and J 2 bases; nucleotides not matched to a gene: 12. The germline CDR1 and CDR2 sequences are SGHVS and FQNEAQ. The CDR3 length is 17 residues. As DNA, the CDR3 is TGTGCCAGCAGCTCCAAAACGCTAGCGGGAAGCACCTACGAGCAGTACTTC. The encoded protein is CASSSKTLAGSTYEQYF.

Ten or more counts support this clonotype. V usage is TRBV2 and J usage is TRBJ1-6, with TRBD1 identical over 9 bases. Germline CDR1 reads SNHLY; CDR2 reads FYNNEI. V gave up 6 bases and J gave up 7 bases; unmatched junction bases: 13. The CDR3 loop spans 17 amino acids. CDR3 sequence reads: CASRDPGTGSLNSPLHF. CDR3 coding DNA: TGTGCCAGCAGAGACCCCGGGACAGGGTCCCTAAATTCACCCCTCCACTTT.

This clonotype came up many times. V gene TRBV25-1 combines with J gene TRBJ2-2; 8 nucleotides align to TRBD2. V lost 5 bases and J lost 0; bases outside the gene matches: 17. Germline V CDR1 and CDR2: MGHDK, SYGVNS. The CDR3 is 20 residues long. CDR3 sequence reads: CASSKGVQRGRYSNTGELFF. In DNA form, the CDR3 reads TGTGCCAGCAGTAAGGGAGTCCAGCGGGGGCGCTACTCGAACACCGGGGAGCTGTTTTTT. The whole variable domain, filled in from reference TRBV25-1 and TRBJ2-2, reads EADIYQTPRYLVIGTGKKITLECSQTMGHDKMYWYQQDPGMELHLIHYSYGVNSTEKGDLSSESTVSRIRTEHFPLTLESARPSHTSQYLCASSKGVQRGRYSNTGELFFGEGSRLTVL.

This sequence joins TRBV5-5 and TRBJ2-7; possible D gene TRBD1, 6 bases. This CDR3 is 14 amino acids long. V dropped 3 bases and J dropped 2 bases, with 12 bases sitting between them. Germline lookup yields CDR1 SGHKS and CDR2 YYEKEE (reference sequence). CDR3 coding DNA: TGTGCCAGCAGCTCACAGGGTGTTACCTACGAGCAGTACTTC. Translation gives CASSSQGVTYEQYF.

This clonotype was seen a handful of times. The genes are TRBV12-3 or TRBV12-4 and TRBJ2-7; the match to TRBD2 covers 11 bases. V gave up 8 bases and J gave up 0 bases; unmatched junction bases: 9. This CDR3 region has 16 residues. The DNA of the CDR3 is TGTGCCAGCCGTGGACTAGCGGGTTCCCCCTCCTACGAGCAGTACTTC. The encoded protein is CASRGLAGSPSYEQYF.

Regarding this clonotype: Just one base apart from a much larger clone, this may be a read error. This chain connects TRBV7-2 to TRBJ1-3; D remains ambiguous. Germline V gene lookup returns CDR1 SGHTA and CDR2 FQGNSA. CDR3 length: 14 amino acids. CDR3 DNA sequence: TGTGTCAGCAGCTTAGGAGGGAACGGGAACACCATATATTTT. It translates to CVSSLGGNGNTIYF.

The J gene is TRBJ1-2, the V gene TRBV2; TRBD1 might be the D (5 bases). Trimming took 6 bases from V and 5 from J, leaving 19 bases between them. The germline CDR1 and CDR2 sequences are SNHLY and FYNNEI. This CDR3 comprises 15 residues. The CDR3: CASSVAQRDGYGYTF. Written as DNA, the CDR3 is TGTGCCAGCAGCGTAGCCCAACGGGACGGTTATGGCTACACCTTC.

This clonotype was seen ten or more times. The chain carries TRBV9 and TRBJ1-2; the match to TRBD1 covers 8 bases. The germline CDR1 and CDR2 sequences are SGDLS and YYNGEE. V lost 3 bases, J lost 4 bases, and 5 bases stayed unmatched. This CDR3 contains 14 residues. As DNA, the CDR3 is TGTGCCAGCAGCGCGACAGGGGCGGCCTATGGCTACACCTTC. Its protein is CASSATGAAYGYTF.